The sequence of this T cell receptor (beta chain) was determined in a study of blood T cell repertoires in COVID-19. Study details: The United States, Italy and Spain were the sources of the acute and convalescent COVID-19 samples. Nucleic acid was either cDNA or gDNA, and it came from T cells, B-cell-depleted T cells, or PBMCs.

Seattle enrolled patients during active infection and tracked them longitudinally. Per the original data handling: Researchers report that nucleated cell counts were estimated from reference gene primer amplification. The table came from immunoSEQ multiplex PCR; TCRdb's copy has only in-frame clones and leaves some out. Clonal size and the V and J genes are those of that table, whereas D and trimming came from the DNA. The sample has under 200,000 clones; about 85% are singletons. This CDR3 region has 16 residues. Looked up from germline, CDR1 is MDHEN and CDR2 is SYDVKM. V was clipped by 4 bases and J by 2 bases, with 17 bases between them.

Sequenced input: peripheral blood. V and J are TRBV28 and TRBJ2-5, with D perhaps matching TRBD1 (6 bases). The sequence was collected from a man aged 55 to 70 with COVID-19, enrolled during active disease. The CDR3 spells CASSSPGSGEQETQYF. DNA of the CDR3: TGTGCCAGCAGTTCCCCGGGGTCAGGGGAGCAAGAGACCCAGTACTTC.